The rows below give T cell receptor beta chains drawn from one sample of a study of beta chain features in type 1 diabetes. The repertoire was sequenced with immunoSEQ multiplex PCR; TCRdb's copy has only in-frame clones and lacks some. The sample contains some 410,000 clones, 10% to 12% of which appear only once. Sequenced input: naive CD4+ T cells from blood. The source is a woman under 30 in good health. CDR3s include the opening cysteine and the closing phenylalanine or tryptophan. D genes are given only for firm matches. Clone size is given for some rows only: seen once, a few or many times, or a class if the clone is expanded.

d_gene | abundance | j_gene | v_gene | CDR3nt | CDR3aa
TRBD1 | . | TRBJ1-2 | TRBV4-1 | TGCGCCAGCAGCCAAGGCCCTGGGACAGCTAACTATGGCTACACCTTC | CASSQGPGTANYGYTF
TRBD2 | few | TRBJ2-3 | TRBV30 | TGTGCCTGCGACGGGAGGGCCACAGATACGCAGTATTTT | CACDGRATDTQYF
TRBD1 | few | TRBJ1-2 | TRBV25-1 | TGTGCCAGCAGTGCTCTGACAGGGCCTAACTATGGCTACACCTTC | CASSALTGPNYGYTF
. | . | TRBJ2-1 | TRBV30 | TGTGCCTGGAGTGTCTTAATTCGGCGGGTCAATGAGCAGTTCTTC | CAWSVLIRRVNEQFF
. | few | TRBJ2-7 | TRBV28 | TGTGCCAGCAGGACAGGAAGCAGCTCCTACGAGCAGTACTTC | CASRTGSSSYEQYF
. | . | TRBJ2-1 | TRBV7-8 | TGTGCCAGCAGCCCCCCATTGTCTGTAGTCTACAATGAGCAGTTCTTC | CASSPPLSVVYNEQFF
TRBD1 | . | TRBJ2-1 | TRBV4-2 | TGTGCCAGCAGACGAACAGGGGTTGAAAATGAGCAGTTCTTC | CASRRTGVENEQFF
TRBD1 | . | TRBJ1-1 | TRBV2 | TGTGCCAGCAATTTACAGGGGAAAAACACTGAAGCTTTCTTT | CASNLQGKNTEAFF
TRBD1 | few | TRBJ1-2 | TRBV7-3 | TGTGCCAGCAGCTCCCAACCCCCACAGGGGGAGGGCTACACCTTC | CASSSQPPQGEGYTF
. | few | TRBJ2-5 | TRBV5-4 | TGTGCCAGCAGCTGCGGGGAGACCCAGTACTTC | CASSCGETQYF
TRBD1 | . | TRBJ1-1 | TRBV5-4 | TGTGCCAGCAGGCGGACAGGCCTGGGGAACACTGAAGCTTTCTTT | CASRRTGLGNTEAFF
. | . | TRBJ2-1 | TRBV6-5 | TGTGCCAGCAGTCAGGCTAATGAGCAGTTCTTC | CASSQANEQFF
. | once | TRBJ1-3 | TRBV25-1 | TGTGCCAGCAGTAGAAACTCTGGAAACACCATATATTTT | CASSRNSGNTIYF
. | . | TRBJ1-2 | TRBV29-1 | TGCAGCGTTGGGAGGCCGGGGGTCGACTATGGCTACACCTTC | CSVGRPGVDYGYTF
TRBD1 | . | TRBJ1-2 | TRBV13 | TGTGCCAGCACCCCCAACAGGGGAATCCTCTATGGCTACACCTTC | CASTPNRGILYGYTF
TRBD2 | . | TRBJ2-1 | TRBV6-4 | TGTGCCAGCAGTCCCGGACTAGACTCCTACAATGAGCAGTTCTTC | CASSPGLDSYNEQFF
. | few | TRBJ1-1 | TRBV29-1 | TGCAGCGTTGAAGTGAGTCGTAGGGACACTGAAGCTTTCTTT | CSVEVSRRDTEAFF
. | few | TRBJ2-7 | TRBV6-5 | TGTGCCAGCAGACCGCGGCGGGGCCTGACGTACGAGCAGTACTTC | CASRPRRGLTYEQYF
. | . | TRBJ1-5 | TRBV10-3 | TGTGCCATCAGTGAGTCGGCAAGCCATCAGCCCCAGCATTTT | CAISESASHQPQHF
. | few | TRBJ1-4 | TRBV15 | TGTGCCACCAGCAGAGATACAAGTGAAAAACTGTTTTTT | CATSRDTSEKLFF
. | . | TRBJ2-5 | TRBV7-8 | TGTGCCAGCAGTTCTCAAGGTCTGCGAGAGACCCAGTACTTC | CASSSQGLRETQYF
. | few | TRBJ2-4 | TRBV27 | TGTGCCAGCAGCCCCGACCGGATAGCCAAAAACATTCAGTACTTC | CASSPDRIAKNIQYF
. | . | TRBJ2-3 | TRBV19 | TGTGCCAGTAGTGCATCGAGAGATACGCAGTATTTT | CASSASRDTQYF
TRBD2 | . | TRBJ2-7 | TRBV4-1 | TGCGCCAGCAGCGCCGGGACTAGCGGGAGGAGGCCGTACGAGCAGTACTTC | CASSAGTSGRRPYEQYF
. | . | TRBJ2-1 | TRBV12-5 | TGTGCTAGTTCACAACGGGGGACGGTGGATGAGCAGTTCTTC | CASSQRGTVDEQFF
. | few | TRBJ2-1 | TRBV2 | TGTGCCAGCAGTTGGGACAATGCTGGTGAGCAGTTCTTC | CASSWDNAGEQFF
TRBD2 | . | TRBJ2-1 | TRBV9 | TGTGCCAGCAGCGTCCGGACTAGCGAGATTAACAATGAGCAGTTCTTC | CASSVRTSEINNEQFF
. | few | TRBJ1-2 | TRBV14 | TGTGCCAGCAGCCAAGCGGGCGGAACTAACTATGGCTACACCTTC | CASSQAGGTNYGYTF
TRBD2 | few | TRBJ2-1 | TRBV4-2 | TGTGCCAGCAGCCAAGAACGGGAGGACAATGAGCAGTTCTTC | CASSQEREDNEQFF
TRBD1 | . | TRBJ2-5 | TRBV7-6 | TGTACCGCCGGGACAGGGGTTCGAGGGACCCAGTACTTC | CTAGTGVRGTQYF
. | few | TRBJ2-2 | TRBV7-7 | TGTGCTAGCAGCCCGGACACCGGGGAGCTGTTTTTT | CASSPDTGELFF
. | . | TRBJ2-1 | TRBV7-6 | TGTGCCAGCAGCCTCTCCCCGACTTCCCCGGGGTACAATGAGCAGTTCTTC | CASSLSPTSPGYNEQFF
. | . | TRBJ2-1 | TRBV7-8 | TGTGCCAGCAGCTTTAGGGCTAGAGGGGGAGTCGGGTACAATGAGCAGTTCTTC | CASSFRARGGVGYNEQFF
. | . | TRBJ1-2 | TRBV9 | TGTGCCAGCAGCGTCACCTTGTACGGCAACTATGGCTACACCTTC | CASSVTLYGNYGYTF
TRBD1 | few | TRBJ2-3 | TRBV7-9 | TGTGCCAGCAGCCCAACCACAGGGGGAGATACGCAGTATTTT | CASSPTTGGDTQYF
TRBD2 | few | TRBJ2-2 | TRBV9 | TGTGCCAGCAGCGTTCGACTAGCGGTCGGGGAGCTGTTTTTT | CASSVRLAVGELFF
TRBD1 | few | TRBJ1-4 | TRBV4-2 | TGTGCCAGCAGCCCCGGGACAGGGGGAGAAAAACTGTTTTTT | CASSPGTGGEKLFF